This TCR beta chain was observed in a study of post-analysis software for immune sequencing data. The wider study: Disease courses included relapsing-remitting, secondary progressive and progressive-relapsing multiple sclerosis. Study-wide points: The study found significantly lower normalized Chao1 diversity in multiple sclerosis patients than in controls. The study found TRBV5-6, TRBV5-1 and TRBV20-1 among five or six TRBV segments more frequent in patients than controls.

cDNA libraries of TCR beta carried unique molecular identifiers. Input amounts of about 0.85 to 10 million T cells were used. These gave about 500,000 cDNA molecules, so each molecule approximated one T cell. MiXCR, run by TCRdb on the PCR reads, gives a single entry per CDR3 protein. Here the sample spans hundreds of thousands of distinct CDR3 sequences, 55% to 70% being singletons. V was clipped by 4 bases and J by 3 bases; unmatched bases: 10. The CDR3 extends over 17 amino acids. Points on this clonotype: The antigen remains undetermined.

Sequencing was carried out using blood. This TCR derives from a girl aged 2 to 10 with multiple sclerosis. This chain connects TRBV12-3 or TRBV12-4 to TRBJ2-3; 10 nucleotides agree with TRBD2. The CDR3 DNA reads as TGTGCCAGCAGTTCGAATGGGGCTAGCGGGAGAACAGATACGCAGTATTTT. Translation: CASSSNGASGRTDTQYF.